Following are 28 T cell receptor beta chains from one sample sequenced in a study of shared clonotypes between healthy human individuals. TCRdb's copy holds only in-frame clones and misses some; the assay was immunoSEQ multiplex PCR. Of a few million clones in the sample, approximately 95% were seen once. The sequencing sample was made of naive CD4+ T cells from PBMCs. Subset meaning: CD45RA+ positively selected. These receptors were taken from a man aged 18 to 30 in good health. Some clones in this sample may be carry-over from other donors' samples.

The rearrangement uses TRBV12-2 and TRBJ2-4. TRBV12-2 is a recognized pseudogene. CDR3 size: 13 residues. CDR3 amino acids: CASRKPLGNIQYF. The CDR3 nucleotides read TGTGCAAGTCGCAAACCGTTGGGGAACATTCAGTACTTC.

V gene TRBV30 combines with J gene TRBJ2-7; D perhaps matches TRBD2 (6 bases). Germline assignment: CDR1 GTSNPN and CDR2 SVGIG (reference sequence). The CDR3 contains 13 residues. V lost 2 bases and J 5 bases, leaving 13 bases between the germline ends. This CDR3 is CAWSSREMDEQYF. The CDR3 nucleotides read TGTGCCTGGAGTAGTCGGGAGATGGACGAGCAGTACTTC.

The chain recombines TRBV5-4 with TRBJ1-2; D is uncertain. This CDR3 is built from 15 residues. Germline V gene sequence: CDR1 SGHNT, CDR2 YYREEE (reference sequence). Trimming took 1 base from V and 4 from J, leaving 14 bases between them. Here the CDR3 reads CASSLLAGSIYGYTF. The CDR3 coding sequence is TGTGCCAGCAGCTTGCTGGCAGGCAGCATCTATGGCTACACCTTC.

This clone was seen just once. The CDR3 loop is CSVKWHSPSYEQYF. The CDR3 nucleotides read TGCAGCGTGAAATGGCACAGCCCTTCCTACGAGCAGTACTTC. The gene calls are TRBV29-1 and TRBJ2-7; D ambiguous. The CDR3 has 14 residues. The germline V gene encodes CDR1 SQVTM and CDR2 ANQGSEA. The V and J ends lost 6 bases and 1 base respectively, with 16 bases between them.

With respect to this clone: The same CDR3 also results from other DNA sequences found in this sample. The CDR3 sequence is CASSVDLSSYEQYF. CDR3 sequence (DNA): TGTGCCAGCAGCGTAGATCTTAGCTCCTACGAGCAGTACTTC. The chain links TRBV9 to TRBJ2-7; unclear D gene. V was shortened by 0 bases and J by 0 bases, with 7 bases between the two germline ends. The CDR3 is 14 residues long. Germline V gene sequence: CDR1 SGDLS, CDR2 YYNGEE.

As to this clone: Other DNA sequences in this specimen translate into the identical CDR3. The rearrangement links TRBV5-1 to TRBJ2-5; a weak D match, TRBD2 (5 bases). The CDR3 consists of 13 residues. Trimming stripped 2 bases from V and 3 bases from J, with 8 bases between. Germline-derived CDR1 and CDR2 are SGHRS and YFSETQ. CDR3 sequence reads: CASSFSGEETQYF. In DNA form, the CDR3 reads TGCGCCAGCAGCTTTTCCGGGGAAGAGACCCAGTACTTC.

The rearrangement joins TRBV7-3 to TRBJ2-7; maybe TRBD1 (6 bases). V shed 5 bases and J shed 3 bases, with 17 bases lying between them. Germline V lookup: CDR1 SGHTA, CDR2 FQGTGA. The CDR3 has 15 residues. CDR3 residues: CASSPTLTGYYEQYF. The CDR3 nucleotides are TGTGCCAGCAGCCCTACTTTGACAGGATACTACGAGCAGTACTTC.

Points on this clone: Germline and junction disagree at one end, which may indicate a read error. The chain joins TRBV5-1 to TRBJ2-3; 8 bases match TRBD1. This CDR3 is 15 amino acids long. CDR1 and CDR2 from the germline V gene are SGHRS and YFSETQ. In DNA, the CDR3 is TGCGTCAGCAGCAGCAGGGGGCCGGGCACAGATACGCAGTATTTT. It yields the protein CVSSSRGPGTDTQYF.

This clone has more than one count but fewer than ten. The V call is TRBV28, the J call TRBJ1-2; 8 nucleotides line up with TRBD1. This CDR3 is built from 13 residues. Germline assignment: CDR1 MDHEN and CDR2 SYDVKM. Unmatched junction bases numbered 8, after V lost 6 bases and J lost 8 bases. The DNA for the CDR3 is TGTGCCAGCAGCTCCCGGACAGGGAACGGCTACACCTTC. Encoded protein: CASSSRTGNGYTF.

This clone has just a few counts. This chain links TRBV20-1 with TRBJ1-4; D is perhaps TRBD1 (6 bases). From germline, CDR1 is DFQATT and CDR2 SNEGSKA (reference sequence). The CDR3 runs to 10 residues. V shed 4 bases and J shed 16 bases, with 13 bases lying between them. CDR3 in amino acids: CSANVDSAFF. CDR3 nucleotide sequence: TGCAGTGCTAATGTGGACAGTGCGTTTTTT.

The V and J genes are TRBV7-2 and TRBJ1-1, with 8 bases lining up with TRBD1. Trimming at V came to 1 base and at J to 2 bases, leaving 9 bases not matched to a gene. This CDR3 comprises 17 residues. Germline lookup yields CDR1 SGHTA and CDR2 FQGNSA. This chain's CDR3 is CASSLVAGGKVNTEAFF. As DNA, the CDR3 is TGTGCCAGCAGCTTAGTCGCAGGGGGCAAGGTAAACACTGAAGCTTTCTTT.

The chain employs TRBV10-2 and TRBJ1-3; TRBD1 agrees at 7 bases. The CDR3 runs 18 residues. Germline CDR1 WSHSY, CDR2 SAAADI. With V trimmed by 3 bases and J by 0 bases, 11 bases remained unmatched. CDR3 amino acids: CASSDPALGQFSGNTIYF. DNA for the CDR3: TGCGCCAGCAGTGACCCGGCTCTGGGACAGTTCTCTGGAAACACCATATATTTT.

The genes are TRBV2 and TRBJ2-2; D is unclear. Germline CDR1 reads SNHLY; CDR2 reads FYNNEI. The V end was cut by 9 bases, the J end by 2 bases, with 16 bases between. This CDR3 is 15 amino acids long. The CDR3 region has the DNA TGTGCCAGTTCCCGTGAGAGGCGCAACACCGGGGAGCTGTTTTTT. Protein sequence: CASSRERRNTGELFF.

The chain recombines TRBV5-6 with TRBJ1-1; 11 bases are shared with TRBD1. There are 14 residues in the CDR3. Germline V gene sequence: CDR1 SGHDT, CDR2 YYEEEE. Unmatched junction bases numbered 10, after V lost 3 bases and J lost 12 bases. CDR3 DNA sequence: TGTGCCAGCAGCTCAGGGACAGGGGGATTCGGACCTTTCTTT. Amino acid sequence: CASSSGTGGFGPFF.

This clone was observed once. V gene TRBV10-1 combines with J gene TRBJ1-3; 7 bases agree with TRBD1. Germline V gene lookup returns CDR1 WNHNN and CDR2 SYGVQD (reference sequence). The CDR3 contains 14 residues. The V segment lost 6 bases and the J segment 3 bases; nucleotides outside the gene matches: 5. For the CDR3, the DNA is TGCGCCAGCAGACTCGGGGACAGTGGAAACACCATATATTTT. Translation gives CASRLGDSGNTIYF.

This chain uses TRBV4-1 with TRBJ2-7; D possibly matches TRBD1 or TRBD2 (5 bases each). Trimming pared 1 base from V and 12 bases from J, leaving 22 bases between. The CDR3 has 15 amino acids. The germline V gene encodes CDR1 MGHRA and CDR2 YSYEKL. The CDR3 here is CASSQGAAGTDRRYF. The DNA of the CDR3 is TGCGCCAGCAGCCAAGGGGCGGCAGGGACGGATCGGCGGTACTTC.

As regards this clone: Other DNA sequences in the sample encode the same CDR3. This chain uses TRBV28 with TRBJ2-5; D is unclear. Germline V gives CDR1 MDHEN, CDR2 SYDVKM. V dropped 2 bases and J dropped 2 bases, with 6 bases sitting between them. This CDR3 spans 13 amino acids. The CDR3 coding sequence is TGTGCCAGCAGTTTAGTGGGGCAAGAGACCCAGTACTTC. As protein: CASSLVGQETQYF.

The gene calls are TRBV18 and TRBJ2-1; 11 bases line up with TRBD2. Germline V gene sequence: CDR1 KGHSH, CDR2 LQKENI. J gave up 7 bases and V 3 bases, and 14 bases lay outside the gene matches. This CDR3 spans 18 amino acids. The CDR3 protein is CASSPLGLAGGIGNEQFF. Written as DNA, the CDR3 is TGTGCCAGCTCACCGCTAGGGCTAGCGGGAGGAATAGGTAATGAGCAGTTCTTC.

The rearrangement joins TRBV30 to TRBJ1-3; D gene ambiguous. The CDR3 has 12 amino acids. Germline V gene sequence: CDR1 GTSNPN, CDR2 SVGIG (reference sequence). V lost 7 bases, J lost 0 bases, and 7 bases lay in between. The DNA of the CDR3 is TGTGCCTCTCTCCGCTCTGGAAACACCATATATTTT. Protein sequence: CASLRSGNTIYF.

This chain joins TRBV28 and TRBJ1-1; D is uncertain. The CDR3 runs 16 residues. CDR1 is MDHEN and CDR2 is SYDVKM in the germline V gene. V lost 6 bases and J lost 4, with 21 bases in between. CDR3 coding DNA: TGTGCCAGCAGCAAAAGGTCCGGGGTGAGGATCACTGAAGCTTTCTTT. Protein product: CASSKRSGVRITEAFF.

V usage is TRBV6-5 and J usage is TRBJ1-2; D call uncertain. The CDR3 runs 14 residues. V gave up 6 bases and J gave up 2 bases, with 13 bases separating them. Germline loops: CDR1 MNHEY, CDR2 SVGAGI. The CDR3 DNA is TGTGCCAGCAGAAGGCTCGGGGAGAACTATGGCTACACCTTC. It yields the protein CASRRLGENYGYTF.

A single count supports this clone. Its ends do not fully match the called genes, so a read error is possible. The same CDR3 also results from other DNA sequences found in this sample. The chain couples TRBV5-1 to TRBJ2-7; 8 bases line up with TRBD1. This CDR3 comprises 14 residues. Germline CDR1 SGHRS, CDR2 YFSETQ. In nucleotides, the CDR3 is TGTGCCAGCAGCTCAGGGACAGGAACCTACGAGCAGTACTTC. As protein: CASSSGTGTYEQYF. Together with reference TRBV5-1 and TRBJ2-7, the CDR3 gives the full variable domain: KAGVTQTPRYLIKTRGQQVTLSCSPISGHRSVSWYQQTPGQGLQFLFEYFSETQRNKGNFPGRFSGRQFSNSRSEMNVSTLELGDSALYLCASSSGTGTYEQYFGPGTRLTVT.

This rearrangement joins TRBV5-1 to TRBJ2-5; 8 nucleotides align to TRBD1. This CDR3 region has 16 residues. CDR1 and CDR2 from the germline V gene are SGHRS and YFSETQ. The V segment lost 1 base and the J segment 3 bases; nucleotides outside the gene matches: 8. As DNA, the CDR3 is TGCGCCAGCAGCTTGCTTGCCGGACAGGGCGAAGAGACCCAGTACTTC. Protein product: CASSLLAGQGEETQYF.

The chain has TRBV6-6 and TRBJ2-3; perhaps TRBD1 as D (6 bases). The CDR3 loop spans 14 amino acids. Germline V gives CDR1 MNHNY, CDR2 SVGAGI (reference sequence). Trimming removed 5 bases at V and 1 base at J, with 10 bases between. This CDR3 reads CASSPGVGTDTQYF. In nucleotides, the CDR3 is TGTGCCAGCAGTCCAGGGGTAGGCACAGATACGCAGTATTTT.

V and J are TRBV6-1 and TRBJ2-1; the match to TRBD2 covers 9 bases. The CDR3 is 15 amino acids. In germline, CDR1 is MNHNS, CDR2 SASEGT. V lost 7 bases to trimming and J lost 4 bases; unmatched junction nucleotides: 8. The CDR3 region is CASKAGTSRYNEQFF. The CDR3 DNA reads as TGTGCCAGCAAAGCCGGGACTAGCCGTTACAATGAGCAGTTCTTC.

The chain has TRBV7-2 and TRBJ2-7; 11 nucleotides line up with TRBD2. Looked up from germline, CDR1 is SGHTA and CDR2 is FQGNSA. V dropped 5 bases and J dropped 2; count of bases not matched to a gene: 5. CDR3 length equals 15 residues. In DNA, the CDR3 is TGTGCCAGCAGCCGGACTAGCGGGCCCACCTACGAGCAGTACTTC. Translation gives CASSRTSGPTYEQYF.

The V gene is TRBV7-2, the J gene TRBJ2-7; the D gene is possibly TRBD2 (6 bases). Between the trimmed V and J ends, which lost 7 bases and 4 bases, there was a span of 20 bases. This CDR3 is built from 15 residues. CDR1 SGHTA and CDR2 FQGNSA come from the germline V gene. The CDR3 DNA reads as TGTGCCAGCACCCCGGGGAGCGGGCGAATATACGAGCAGTACTTC. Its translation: CASTPGSGRIYEQYF.

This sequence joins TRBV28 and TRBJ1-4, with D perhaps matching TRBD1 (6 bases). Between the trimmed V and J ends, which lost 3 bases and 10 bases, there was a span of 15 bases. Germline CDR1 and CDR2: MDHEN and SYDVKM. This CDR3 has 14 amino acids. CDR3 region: CASSFVAPRGKLFF. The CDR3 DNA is TGTGCCAGCAGTTTTGTGGCTCCCAGGGGAAAACTGTTTTTT.